What follows are 28 T cell receptor beta chains derived from one specimen sequenced in a study of cytomegalovirus exposure and HLA in healthy donors. The PCR had 60 Vbeta and 13 Jbeta primers. Measured with immunoSEQ multiplex PCR; TCRdb has only the in-frame clones, and not every one. The data hold 130,000 to 150,000 clones, with under 85% observed a single time. What was sequenced was PBMCs. Every receptor here comes from a woman in her forties in good health and CMV-seropositive.

This chain connects TRBV2 to TRBJ1-2; 7 nucleotides agree with TRBD1. The CDR3 is made up of 12 amino acids. Trimming at V came to 5 bases and at J to 4 bases, leaving 1 base not matched to a gene. CDR1 SNHLY and CDR2 FYNNEI come from the germline V gene. CDR3 in amino acids: CASSRDSYGYTF. DNA for the CDR3: TGTGCCAGCAGTCGGGACAGCTATGGCTACACCTTC.

The V and J genes are TRBV29-1 and TRBJ2-7, with a possible D match to TRBD1 (7 bases). The CDR3 sequence is 12 residues long. The V gene's germline CDR1 is SQVTM and CDR2 ANQGSEA. Trimming took 3 bases from V and 6 from J, leaving 12 bases between them. This chain's CDR3 is CSVEEGAAEQYF. DNA of the CDR3: TGCAGCGTTGAGGAGGGGGCAGCCGAGCAGTACTTC.

A single count supports this clone. The genes are TRBV4-1 and TRBJ1-1; D not resolved. The ends were cut back, 1 base at V and 5 bases at J, with 14 bases in the middle. CDR1 and CDR2 (germline): MGHRA, YSYEKL. CDR3 length: 15 amino acids. CDR3 sequence: CASSQASTPGTEAFF. The CDR3 DNA reads TGCGCCAGCAGCCAAGCCTCGACCCCGGGGACTGAAGCTTTCTTT.

V usage is TRBV2 and J usage is TRBJ1-2; a weak D match, TRBD1 (5 bases). Between the trimmed V and J ends, which lost 5 bases and 8 bases, there was a span of 12 bases. The CDR3 runs to 12 residues. Germline values: CDR1 SNHLY, CDR2 FYNNEI. CDR3 residues: CASSPQGKGYTF. CDR3 nucleotide sequence: TGTGCCAGCAGTCCGCAGGGAAAAGGCTACACCTTC. Looking up the rest from reference TRBV2 and TRBJ1-2 gives the full variable domain: EPEVTQTPSHQVTQMGQEVILRCVPISNHLYFYWYRQILGQKVEFLVSFYNNEISEKSEIFDDQFSVERPDGSNFTLKIRSTKLEDSAMYFCASSPQGKGYTFGSGTRLTVV.

The V call is TRBV27, the J call TRBJ1-5; D uncertain. The CDR3 loop spans 13 amino acids. V lost 0 bases and J 7 bases, leaving 7 bases between the germline ends. The germline V gene encodes CDR1 MNHEY and CDR2 SMNVEV (reference sequence). The CDR3 sequence is CASSLSREQPQHF. DNA for the CDR3: TGTGCCAGCAGTTTATCGAGGGAGCAGCCCCAGCATTTT.

The chain links TRBV9 to TRBJ1-2; the match to TRBD1 covers 8 bases. The CDR3 length is 15 residues. V shed 4 bases and J 4 bases; nucleotides not matched to a gene: 9. In germline, CDR1 is SGDLS, CDR2 YYNGEE. The CDR3 DNA is TGTGCCAGCAGCCTTAAACCGGGACAGGTCTATGGCTACACCTTC. The encoded protein is CASSLKPGQVYGYTF. Full variable domain (missing parts from reference TRBV9 and TRBJ1-2): DSGVTQTPKHLITATGQRVTLRCSPRSGDLSVYWYQQSLDQGLQFLIQYYNGEERAKGNILERFSAQQFPDLHSELNLSSLELGDSALYFCASSLKPGQVYGYTFGSGTRLTVV.

The rearrangement links TRBV6-6 to TRBJ1-4; a weak D match, TRBD1 (5 bases). There are 15 residues in the CDR3. From germline, CDR1 is MNHNY and CDR2 SVGAGI (reference sequence). V lost 5 bases to trimming and J lost 7 bases, with 17 bases between them. The CDR3 DNA is TGTGCCAGCAGTCGGGACTTCTACCAGGGTGAAAAACTGTTTTTT. Protein product: CASSRDFYQGEKLFF.

Only a few counts were recorded for this clone. J is TRBJ2-1 and V is TRBV11-2; TRBD2 agrees at 11 bases. CDR3 length: 15 residues. Trimming took 2 bases from V and 6 from J; bases not matched to a gene: 3. Per germline, CDR1 SGHAT and CDR2 FQNNGV. The CDR3 reads CASSLSGTSGNEQFF. The DNA of the CDR3 is TGTGCCAGCAGCTTAAGTGGGACTAGCGGCAATGAGCAGTTCTTC.

This sequence joins TRBV15 and TRBJ2-1; 12 bases line up with TRBD1. In germline, CDR1 is LNHNV, CDR2 YYDKDF (reference sequence). The CDR3 has 14 residues. Losses at the gene ends were 1 base for V and 8 bases for J; bases not matched to a gene: 0. CDR3 nucleotide sequence: TGTGCCACCAGCAGAGGGGACAGGGGGCATGAGCAGTTCTTC. Translating it yields CATSRGDRGHEQFF.

The CDR3 region is CASARGGTEAFF. CDR3 nucleotide sequence: TGCGCCAGCGCCCGGGGGGGTACTGAAGCTTTCTTT. The chain couples TRBV5-1 to TRBJ1-1; TRBD1 is a possible D gene (5 bases). The germline V gene has CDR1 SGHRS and CDR2 YFSETQ. The CDR3 totals 12 residues. Trimming left V 7 bases short and J 5 bases short, with 12 bases between.

V and J are TRBV11-2 and TRBJ1-4; D is unresolved. CDR1 SGHAT and CDR2 FQNNGV come from the germline V gene. The CDR3 sequence is 14 residues long. Deletions cut 8 bases from V and 8 bases from J, with 18 bases between. The CDR3: CASGPGGALEKLFF. The CDR3 DNA follows: TGTGCCAGCGGTCCGGGAGGTGCCCTCGAAAAACTGTTTTTT.

The chain joins TRBV7-9 to TRBJ2-1, with unresolved D. The CDR3 loop spans 13 amino acids. Germline values: CDR1 SEHNR, CDR2 FQNEAQ (reference sequence). Deletions cut 3 bases from V and 3 bases from J, with 6 bases between. The CDR3 sequence: CASSFFNYNEQFF. The CDR3 bases are TGTGCCAGCAGCTTTTTTAACTACAATGAGCAGTTCTTC.

V and J are TRBV13 and TRBJ1-6; 9 nucleotides line up with TRBD1. Trimming took 5 bases from V and 7 from J; bases not matched to a gene: 12. CDR1 and CDR2 (germline): PRHDT, FYEKMQ (reference sequence). The CDR3 totals 17 residues. The CDR3 bases are TGTGCCAGCAGCCGAAGCACAGGGGGCAGGGGGAATTCACCCCTCCACTTT. Protein sequence: CASSRSTGGRGNSPLHF.

The gene calls are TRBV2 and TRBJ1-2; 7 nucleotides align to TRBD1. V lost 7 bases, J lost 8 bases, and 10 bases stayed unmatched. Germline V lookup: CDR1 SNHLY, CDR2 FYNNEI. The CDR3 totals 13 residues. The CDR3 loop is CASIDDRATGYTF. The CDR3 nucleotides are TGTGCCAGCATCGACGACAGGGCGACAGGCTACACCTTC.

The gene calls are TRBV7-3 and TRBJ1-1, with 7 nucleotides matching TRBD1. The junction had 4 bases not matched to a gene; V was cut back by 6 bases and J by 3 bases. The CDR3 contains 13 residues. In germline, CDR1 is SGHTA, CDR2 FQGTGA. CDR3 amino acids: CASSIDRDTEAFF. CDR3 in DNA: TGTGCCAGCAGTATTGACAGGGACACTGAAGCTTTCTTT.

The chain uses TRBV28 and TRBJ1-2; D call uncertain. Trimming shortened V by 4 bases and J by 5 bases, and 14 bases separated the two germline ends. Germline V gene sequence: CDR1 MDHEN, CDR2 SYDVKM. This CDR3 contains 14 residues. CDR3 nucleotides: TGTGCCAGCAGTTCCGTAGGCAGGAATTATGGCTACACCTTC. Its protein is CASSSVGRNYGYTF.

The chain recombines TRBV4-1 with TRBJ2-5; a possible D gene is TRBD2 (5 bases). The germline gives CDR1 MGHRA, CDR2 YSYEKL. V was shortened by 0 bases and J by 5 bases, with 13 bases between the two germline ends. The CDR3 runs to 15 residues. The CDR3 is CASSQDRGEWETQYF. The CDR3 DNA is TGCGCCAGCAGCCAAGATCGTGGGGAGTGGGAGACCCAGTACTTC.

The rearrangement uses TRBV7-2 and TRBJ1-3; weak D call: TRBD1 (5 bases). The germline V and J ends were trimmed by 1 base and 0 bases, with 13 bases remaining between them. The CDR3 runs to 17 residues. Germline V gene lookup returns CDR1 SGHTA and CDR2 FQGNSA. The CDR3 bases are TGTGCCAGCAGCTTAGAAGGGGCACTGATCTCTGGAAACACCATATATTTT. Its translation: CASSLEGALISGNTIYF. The full variable domain, completed using reference TRBV7-2 and TRBJ1-3, is GAGVSQSPSNKVTEKGKDVELRCDPISGHTALYWYRQSLGQGLEFLIYFQGNSAPDKSGLPSDRFSAERTGGSVSTLTIQRTQQEDSAVYLCASSLEGALISGNTIYFGEGSWLTVV.

The gene calls are TRBV7-6 and TRBJ1-1, with D unclear. The CDR3 consists of 13 residues. The V end was cut by 3 bases, the J end by 10 bases, with 15 bases between. Looked up from germline, CDR1 is SGHVS and CDR2 is FNYEAQ. CDR3 region: CASSLEGNSGAFF. The DNA of the CDR3 is TGTGCCAGCAGCTTGGAGGGCAACTCAGGAGCTTTCTTT. Based on the CDR3 plus reference TRBV7-6 and TRBJ1-1, the full variable domain is GAGVSQSPRYKVTKRGQDVALRCDPISGHVSLYWYRQALGQGPEFLTYFNYEAQQDKSGLPNDRFSAERPEGSISTLTIQRTEQRDSAMYRCASSLEGNSGAFFGQGTRLTVV.

The chain combines TRBV7-9 with TRBJ1-5, with unresolved D. Trimming pared 5 bases from V and 2 bases from J, leaving 7 bases between. The length of the CDR3 is 13 residues. Germline V gene lookup returns CDR1 SEHNR and CDR2 FQNEAQ (reference sequence). The CDR3 nucleotides are TGTGCCAGCAGCCCCGAGGGCAATCAGCCCCAGCATTTT. Translated, it gives CASSPEGNQPQHF.

V gene TRBV5-1 combines with J gene TRBJ2-3, with 8 bases matching TRBD2. The CDR3 spans 16 residues. Trimming cost V 4 bases and J 0 bases; bases outside gene matches: 7. Germline V gene data show CDR1 as SGHRS and CDR2 as YFSETQ. The CDR3 region has the DNA TGCGCCAGCAGCAGGGATAGCGGGGCCAGCACAGATACGCAGTATTTT. Translating it yields CASSRDSGASTDTQYF.

The sample holds a few counts of this clone. The CDR3 is CASSRRDRGYEQYF. The CDR3 bases are TGCGCCAGCAGCCGGCGGGACAGGGGTTACGAGCAGTACTTC. The chain carries TRBV4-1 and TRBJ2-7; 10 nucleotides agree with TRBD1. V shed 4 bases, J shed 4 bases, and the junction held 4 bases outside the gene matches. Germline loops: CDR1 MGHRA, CDR2 YSYEKL. The CDR3 has 14 amino acids.

The genes are TRBV6-6 and TRBJ1-1; tentative D call: TRBD1 (6 bases). This CDR3 region has 13 residues. Trimming cost V 6 bases and J 2 bases, with 10 bases left between them. Looked up from germline, CDR1 is MNHNY and CDR2 is SVGAGI (reference sequence). The CDR3, as DNA: TGTGCCAGCAGCAACAGGGTAAACACTGAAGCTTTCTTT. It yields the protein CASSNRVNTEAFF.

V usage is TRBV6-1 and J usage is TRBJ1-2, with 8 positions matching TRBD1. CDR3 length: 15 amino acids. Germline V gives CDR1 MNHNS, CDR2 SASEGT. The J segment lost 8 bases and the V segment lost 5 bases, leaving 13 bases of the junction unmatched. The CDR3 DNA reads TGTGCCAGCAGTTCCCGGACAGGGAGGGTCGGAGGCTACACCTTC. It specifies CASSSRTGRVGGYTF.

Only one count was recorded for this clone. This chain uses TRBV10-3 with TRBJ1-3, with 7 nucleotides matching TRBD1. There are 14 residues in the CDR3. CDR1 ENHRY and CDR2 SYGVKD come from the germline V gene. The trim removed 6 bases at V and 3 bases at J, leaving 5 bases unmatched. The CDR3, as DNA: TGTGCCATCAGCACCACAGGGGTTGGAAACACCATATATTTT. It encodes CAISTTGVGNTIYF.

V is TRBV28 and J is TRBJ2-7; tentatively, D is TRBD1 (5 bases). V lost 3 bases, J lost 2 bases, and 8 bases lay in between. Germline CDR1 MDHEN, CDR2 SYDVKM. This CDR3 comprises 13 residues. The CDR3 nucleotides read TGTGCCAGCAGTTTTAAGACAGCCTACGAGCAGTACTTC. It codes for CASSFKTAYEQYF.

The rearrangement links TRBV28 to TRBJ1-6; D uncertain. V lost 6 bases, J lost 5 bases, and 8 bases lay in between. Germline V gene sequence: CDR1 MDHEN, CDR2 SYDVKM. The CDR3 has 13 residues. DNA for the CDR3: TGTGCCAGCAGCGATCGGGATAATTCACCCCTCCACTTT. Translating it yields CASSDRDNSPLHF. The whole variable domain, remainder taken from reference TRBV28 and TRBJ1-6, is DVKVTQSSRYLVKRTGEKVFLECVQDMDHENMFWYRQDPGLGLRLIYFSYDVKMKEKGDIPEGYSVSREKKERFSLILESASTNQTSMYLCASSDRDNSPLHFGNGTRLTVT.

The rearrangement joins TRBV5-1 to TRBJ1-5; TRBD1 is a possible D gene (6 bases). The CDR3 extends over 14 amino acids. V shed 4 bases and J shed 6 bases, with 14 bases lying between them. The V gene's germline CDR1 is SGHRS and CDR2 YFSETQ. The CDR3 DNA reads TGCGCCAGCAGCACCGGCACAGGGCTTCAGCCCCAGCATTTT. This gives the protein CASSTGTGLQPQHF.